This T cell receptor beta chain emerged from a study of T-cell memory formation after mild COVID-19. The study's findings and limits: Contracting clones from day 15 to 85 showed balanced CD4/CD8; later expanders favored CD4+. The appearance of some responding clones in pre-infection memory suggested that cross-reactive memory joined.

Germline CDR1 reads SQVTM; CDR2 reads ANQGSEA. CDR3 size: 13 residues. V was trimmed by 1 base and J by 1 base, leaving 7 bases between them. Each CDR3 protein gets one entry after TCRdb re-called the 5' RACE reads with MiXCR. The table lists about 210,000 distinct CDR3 sequences, more than 9% of them singletons, with just over 3% in the top ten. A note on this clonotype: Its specificity is not known.

The rearrangement links TRBV29-1 to TRBJ1-1; no clear D. This sequence was found in a man younger than 35 who had mild COVID-19 (a few samples of this study predate the infection). Cell type and time point are not known. Sequences were obtained from PBMCs or a T cell subset sorted from them (not recorded which). Here the CDR3 reads CSVEVRRNTEAFF. The CDR3 bases are TGCAGCGTTGAAGTTCGAAGGAACACTGAAGCTTTCTTT. Filled out from reference TRBV29-1 and TRBJ1-1, the complete variable domain reads SAVISQKPSRDICQRGTSLTIQCQVDSQVTMMFWYRQQPGQSLTLIATANQGSEATYESGFVIDKFPISRPNLTFSTLTVSNMSPEDSSIYLCSVEVRRNTEAFFGQGTRLTVV.